The next 26 T cell receptor beta chains were all read from a single sample in a study of OX40 agonist ivuxolimab in advanced cancers. Sequenced by immunoSEQ multiplex PCR; TCRdb stores in-frame clones only, minus some. The table has over 35,000 clones, 85% to 90% seen once. The material sequenced was CD4+ or CD8+ T cells sorted from blood, taken in a trial of the OX40 agonist ivuxolimab. The receptors come from an adult with an advanced solid tumor such as melanoma, head and neck, liver or kidney cancer.

The V call is TRBV5-1, the J call TRBJ2-1; D tentatively reads TRBD1 or TRBD2 (5 bases each). Germline V gene sequence: CDR1 SGHRS, CDR2 YFSETQ. V lost 0 bases and J lost 0, with 7 bases in between. The CDR3 runs to 15 residues. The CDR3 DNA reads as TGCGCCAGCAGCTTGGCAGGGAGCTCCTACAATGAGCAGTTCTTC. This encodes CASSLAGSSYNEQFF.

The chain couples TRBV27 to TRBJ2-7; D possibly corresponds to TRBD1 (5 bases). Trimming took 3 bases from V and 2 from J, leaving 8 bases between them. The CDR3 covers 13 residues. CDR1 and CDR2 (germline): MNHEY, SMNVEV (reference sequence). The CDR3 spells CASSLAGPYEQYF. The CDR3, as DNA: TGTGCCAGCAGTTTGGCAGGGCCCTACGAGCAGTACTTC.

This clone was counted once. This sample includes further DNA sequences coding for the same CDR3. The V and J genes are TRBV11-2 and TRBJ2-7, with D tentatively TRBD1 (7 bases). Trimming cost V 5 bases and J 4 bases, with 9 bases left between them. Germline CDR1 reads SGHAT; CDR2 reads FQNNGV. This CDR3 is built from 12 residues. The CDR3 loop is CASSPGGYEQYF. CDR3 DNA sequence: TGTGCCAGCAGCCCAGGGGGGTACGAGCAGTACTTC.

Of note for this clone: This same CDR3 is encoded by further DNA sequences in the sample. The V gene is TRBV19, the J gene TRBJ1-5; TRBD1 might be the D (6 bases). The CDR3 consists of 14 residues. Germline-derived CDR1 and CDR2 are LNHDA and SQIVND (reference sequence). The V and J ends lost 2 bases and 5 bases respectively, with 10 bases between them. The CDR3 sequence is CASSIWSGDQPQHF. CDR3 bases: TGTGCCAGTAGTATATGGTCAGGGGATCAGCCCCAGCATTTT.

V usage is TRBV4-2 and J usage is TRBJ2-5; D not resolved. Trimming cost V 4 bases and J 6 bases, with 21 bases left between them. The CDR3 contains 16 residues. Germline V CDR1 and CDR2: LGHNA, YNFKEQ. CDR3 sequence: CASSPRESHGVKTQYF. In DNA form, the CDR3 reads TGTGCCAGCAGCCCCCGTGAGTCACATGGTGTAAAGACCCAGTACTTC.

This rearrangement joins TRBV11-2 to TRBJ2-1; D is unclear. This CDR3 comprises 12 residues. The germline V gene has CDR1 SGHAT and CDR2 FQNNGV. V lost 3 bases, J lost 9 bases, and 9 bases lay in between. The CDR3 here is CASSFSESEQFF. The CDR3 region has the DNA TGTGCCAGCAGCTTCTCAGAAAGTGAGCAGTTCTTC.

V is TRBV6-5 and J is TRBJ1-1; 9 positions agree with TRBD1. Unmatched junction bases numbered 2, after V lost 7 bases and J lost 2 bases. Germline V gene lookup returns CDR1 MNHEY and CDR2 SVGAGI. CDR3 length equals 13 residues. The CDR3 here is CASKGQGNTEAFF. CDR3 coding DNA: TGTGCCAGCAAGGGACAGGGCAACACTGAAGCTTTCTTT.

For this clone: This CDR3 is also generated by other DNA sequences in the sample. The rearrangement links TRBV5-4 to TRBJ2-1, with unresolved D. This CDR3 contains 11 residues. Germline-derived CDR1 and CDR2 are SGHNT and YYREEE (reference sequence). Deletions cut 1 base from V and 4 bases from J, with 0 bases between. CDR3: CASSLYNEQFF. The CDR3 nucleotides are TGTGCCAGCAGCTTGTACAATGAGCAGTTCTTC.

Concerning this clone: One junction end disagrees with the germline gene, perhaps due to a read error. CDR3 sequence: CASSHSATGESYEQYF. The CDR3 coding sequence is TGCGCCAGCAGCCATTCAGCGACAGGGGAGTCCTACGAGCAGTACTTC. The chain joins TRBV7-9 to TRBJ2-7; TRBD1 matches at 8 bases. The CDR3 sequence is 16 residues long. CDR1 is SEHNR and CDR2 is FQNEAQ in the germline V gene (reference sequence).

The rearrangement joins TRBV21-1 to TRBJ2-7; TRBD1 is the table's D call and was not checked against the DNA. TRBV21-1 counts as a pseudogene. CDR3 length equals 14 residues. CDR3: CASSGTGDCYEQYV. The CDR3, as DNA: TGTGCCAGCAGCGGGACAGGGGACTGCTACGAGCAGTACGTC.

The gene calls are TRBV11-2 and TRBJ1-2; a possible D gene is TRBD1 (5 bases). Germline CDR1 and CDR2: SGHAT and FQNNGV. This CDR3 has 15 amino acids. Trimming took off 1 base at V and 2 bases at J, with 11 bases between the two ends. CDR3 sequence reads: CASSLAAGGNYGYTF. CDR3 sequence (DNA): TGTGCCAGCAGCTTAGCGGCGGGGGGAAACTATGGCTACACCTTC. The full variable domain, its missing parts supplied by reference TRBV11-2 and TRBJ1-2, is EAGVAQSPRYKIIEKRQSVAFWCNPISGHATLYWYQQILGQGPKLLIQFQNNGVVDDSQLPKDRFSAERLKGVDSTLKIQPAKLEDSAVYLCASSLAAGGNYGYTFGSGTRLTVV.

This clone has just one count. This chain links TRBV19 with TRBJ1-1; D unclear. The ends were cut back, 4 bases at V and 5 bases at J, with 14 bases in the middle. CDR3 length equals 14 residues. The germline V gene has CDR1 LNHDA and CDR2 SQIVND (reference sequence). This CDR3 is CASSNGHLATEAFF. CDR3 DNA: TGTGCCAGTAGTAACGGCCATTTGGCTACTGAAGCTTTCTTT. Full variable domain (missing parts from reference TRBV19 and TRBJ1-1): DGGITQSPKYLFRKEGQNVTLSCEQNLNHDAMYWYRQDPGQGLRLIYYSQIVNDFQKGDIAEGYSVSREKKESFPLTVTSAQKNPTAFYLCASSNGHLATEAFFGQGTRLTVV.

The chain couples TRBV6-6 to TRBJ2-1, with D maybe TRBD1 (6 bases). The V end was cut by 7 bases, the J end by 4 bases, with 17 bases between. Germline CDR1 reads MNHNY; CDR2 reads SVGAGI (reference sequence). CDR3 length: 15 amino acids. The CDR3 nucleotides read TGTGCCAGCAACCCCGGGACACCCCGATACAATGAGCAGTTCTTC. Its protein product is CASNPGTPRYNEQFF.

The chain carries TRBV30 and TRBJ1-1; D gene ambiguous. From germline, CDR1 is GTSNPN and CDR2 SVGIG (reference sequence). V lost 1 base and J lost 0, with 9 bases in between. CDR3 length: 14 amino acids. The CDR3 nucleotides read TGTGCCTGGAGTGAGGGCTCAATGAACACTGAAGCTTTCTTT. It encodes CAWSEGSMNTEAFF.

J is TRBJ2-7 and V is TRBV27, with TRBD2 matching 9 bases. V lost 8 bases to trimming and J lost 5 bases; unmatched junction nucleotides: 16. The germline V gene has CDR1 MNHEY and CDR2 SMNVEV (reference sequence). This CDR3 is 16 amino acids long. This chain's CDR3 is CASSRTAGGTIDEQYF. The CDR3 bases are TGTGCCAGCTCCCGGACAGCGGGGGGTACCATCGACGAGCAGTACTTC.

In its sample, this clone was seen once. V gene TRBV9 combines with J gene TRBJ2-5, with TRBD1 as a possible D gene (6 bases). This CDR3 has 14 residues. Between the trimmed V and J ends, which lost 6 bases and 1 base, there was a span of 13 bases. CDR1 and CDR2 (germline): SGDLS, YYNGEE. Here the CDR3 DNA reads TGTGCCAGCACCCTGGGGGACATCCAAGAGACCCAGTACTTC. The encoded protein is CASTLGDIQETQYF.

This chain links TRBV6-5 with TRBJ1-6; D perhaps matches TRBD1 (6 bases). V shed 2 bases and J shed 6 bases, with 8 bases lying between them. Germline lookup yields CDR1 MNHEY and CDR2 SVGAGI. The CDR3 runs 14 residues. CDR3 nucleotide sequence: TGTGCCAGCAGTTACGACAGGTTTAATTCACCCCTCCACTTT. The encoded protein is CASSYDRFNSPLHF.

This clone was seen more than once but under ten times. This rearrangement joins TRBV28 to TRBJ2-3, with D maybe TRBD2 (5 bases). This CDR3 has 11 amino acids. The V end lost 7 bases, the J end lost 7 bases, and 9 bases lay between the germline ends. CDR1 MDHEN and CDR2 SYDVKM come from the germline V gene. In DNA, the CDR3 is TGTGCCAGCACCCCGGGAAATACGCAGTATTTT. It codes for CASTPGNTQYF. The full variable domain, completed using reference TRBV28 and TRBJ2-3, is DVKVTQSSRYLVKRTGEKVFLECVQDMDHENMFWYRQDPGLGLRLIYFSYDVKMKEKGDIPEGYSVSREKKERFSLILESASTNQTSMYLCASTPGNTQYFGPGTRLTVL.

This sequence joins TRBV28 and TRBJ1-2; D might be TRBD1 (5 bases). This CDR3 has 14 amino acids. Germline V gene lookup returns CDR1 MDHEN and CDR2 SYDVKM. With 2 bases removed from V and 2 bases from J, the gap between germline ends came to 9 bases. The CDR3: CASSLGGTNYGYTF. CDR3 bases: TGTGCCAGCAGTTTAGGGGGGACCAACTATGGCTACACCTTC.

The chain uses TRBV28 and TRBJ2-6; D may be TRBD1 (6 bases). V gave up 10 bases and J gave up 0 bases, with 13 bases separating them. Germline V lookup: CDR1 MDHEN, CDR2 SYDVKM. CDR3 length: 15 residues. The CDR3 nucleotides are TGTGCCACCGCGACAGGAGACTCTGGGGCCAACGTCCTGACTTTC. Translated, it gives CATATGDSGANVLTF.

V usage is TRBV10-3 and J usage is TRBJ2-5; tentative D call: TRBD2 (6 bases). The germline V and J ends were trimmed by 4 bases and 0 bases, with 18 bases remaining between them. Germline V CDR1 and CDR2: ENHRY, SYGVKD. CDR3 length: 17 residues. CDR3 nucleotides: TGTGCCATCAGTGGGGCCGAACCGGGACTGGACCAAGAGACCCAGTACTTC. Amino acid sequence: CAISGAEPGLDQETQYF.

The V call is TRBV10-2, the J call TRBJ1-6, with 8 bases lining up with TRBD1. The CDR3 has 13 residues. The germline V gene has CDR1 WSHSY and CDR2 SAAADI. V lost 8 bases and J lost 7; bases outside the gene matches: 4. The CDR3 coding sequence is TGCGCCAGCTCTACAGGGGGGAATTCACCCCTCCACTTT. This codes for CASSTGGNSPLHF.

This sequence joins TRBV5-8 and TRBJ1-6, with 10 bases identical to TRBD1. The CDR3 length is 15 residues. CDR1 is SGHTS and CDR2 is YDEGEE in the germline V gene. V dropped 2 bases and J dropped 9; count of bases not matched to a gene: 5. The CDR3 DNA reads TGTGCCAGCAGCTTCGGACAGGGGGATGGTTCACCCCTCCACTTT. It specifies CASSFGQGDGSPLHF.

The chain recombines TRBV5-5 with TRBJ2-5, with TRBD1 matching over 9 bases. Germline values: CDR1 SGHKS, CDR2 YYEKEE (reference sequence). J was trimmed by 7 bases and V by 0 bases; bases with no gene match: 7. This CDR3 is built from 15 residues. The CDR3 region has the DNA TGTGCCAGCAGCTTGGGACAGGGGGAAACGGGGACCCAGTACTTC. This encodes CASSLGQGETGTQYF.

The chain is built from TRBV19 and TRBJ2-1; 7 bases map to TRBD2. The J segment lost 7 bases and the V segment lost 3 bases, leaving 9 bases of the junction unmatched. Per germline, CDR1 LNHDA and CDR2 SQIVND (reference sequence). The CDR3 consists of 15 residues. The CDR3 protein is CASSIEWGGGNEQFF. The CDR3 DNA reads as TGTGCCAGTAGTATCGAGTGGGGGGGAGGTAATGAGCAGTTCTTC.

This rearrangement joins TRBV19 to TRBJ1-6, with D tentatively TRBD1 (5 bases). Germline V gene lookup returns CDR1 LNHDA and CDR2 SQIVND (reference sequence). The CDR3 covers 16 residues. The germline V and J ends were trimmed by 5 bases and 2 bases, with 13 bases remaining between them. In DNA form, the CDR3 reads TGTGCCAGTAGTGCCGACAGTATACCCTATAATTCACCCCTCCACTTT. Amino acid sequence: CASSADSIPYNSPLHF.